The rows below give T cell receptor beta chains drawn from one sample of a study of cytomegalovirus exposure and HLA in healthy donors. Produced via immunoSEQ multiplex PCR; TCRdb's table is partial and in-frame only. The table for this sample gives some 150,000 clones. The sequenced material came from PBMCs. The receptors were sampled from a woman aged 18-35 years in good health and CMV-seropositive. CDR3s include the opening cysteine and the closing phenylalanine or tryptophan. A D gene is named only where the DNA matches it firmly.

j_gene: TRBJ1-1; d_gene: NA; v_gene: TRBV5-5; CDR3nt: TGTGCCAGCAGCTTGGACCGGAGGACTGAAGCTTTCTTT; CDR3aa: CASSLDRRTEAFF
j_gene: TRBJ1-1; d_gene: NA; v_gene: TRBV5-1; CDR3nt: TGCGCCAGCAGCGCGCAAGGGAGGGGGAGTACTGAAGCTTTCTTT; CDR3aa: CASSAQGRGSTEAFF
j_gene: TRBJ2-1; d_gene: TRBD2; v_gene: TRBV19; CDR3nt: TGTGCCAGTAGTATCCTAATCCTTAGCGGGAGTACGTACAATGAGCAGTTCTTC; CDR3aa: CASSILILSGSTYNEQFF
j_gene: TRBJ2-1; d_gene: NA; v_gene: TRBV7-3; CDR3nt: TGTGCCAGCAGCTTAACCGGGGGGCCGAGCTCCTACAATGAGCAGTTCTTC; CDR3aa: CASSLTGGPSSYNEQFF
j_gene: TRBJ1-2; d_gene: TRBD1; v_gene: TRBV19; CDR3nt: TGTGCCAGTAGTATCCGGACAGGGGGTCTTGGCTACACCTTC; CDR3aa: CASSIRTGGLGYTF
j_gene: TRBJ1-4; d_gene: TRBD1; v_gene: TRBV13; CDR3nt: TGTGCCAGCAGCCTTCGCCTGGGACAGGGGTTTGAAAAACTGTTTTTT; CDR3aa: CASSLRLGQGFEKLFF
j_gene: TRBJ2-7; d_gene: NA; v_gene: TRBV2; CDR3nt: TGTGCCAGCAGTGAAGCTTGGGGGCCACACGAGCAGTACTTC; CDR3aa: CASSEAWGPHEQYF
j_gene: TRBJ1-1; d_gene: NA; v_gene: TRBV2; CDR3nt: TGTGCCACCAGCAAGCAGGGTGCCACTGAAGCTTTCTTT; CDR3aa: CATSKQGATEAFF
j_gene: TRBJ2-3; d_gene: TRBD1; v_gene: TRBV2; CDR3nt: TGTGCCAGCAGTTATCAGGGGGTAACAGATACGCAGTATTTT; CDR3aa: CASSYQGVTDTQYF
j_gene: TRBJ2-7; d_gene: TRBD1; v_gene: TRBV2; CDR3nt: TGTGCCAGCAGGGGGACAGGGTCCCACCCGGTCTTC; CDR3aa: CASRGTGSHPVF
j_gene: TRBJ1-5; d_gene: NA; v_gene: TRBV30; CDR3nt: TGTGCCTGGAGTGGCGGGTTTGGTCAGCCCCAGCATTTT; CDR3aa: CAWSGGFGQPQHF
j_gene: TRBJ2-7; d_gene: TRBD2; v_gene: TRBV7-3; CDR3nt: TGTGCCAGCAGCCCGCGGGGAAGCGGGGGGCACTACGAGCAGTACTTC; CDR3aa: CASSPRGSGGHYEQYF
j_gene: TRBJ2-3; d_gene: NA; v_gene: TRBV30; CDR3nt: TGTGCCTGGAGTGTATCGAGGACATTTATTGATACGCAGTATTTT; CDR3aa: CAWSVSRTFIDTQYF
j_gene: TRBJ1-2; d_gene: TRBD1; v_gene: TRBV29-1; CDR3nt: TGCAGCGTTGAAACAGGGGAGGACTATGGCTACACCTTC; CDR3aa: CSVETGEDYGYTF
j_gene: TRBJ2-1; d_gene: NA; v_gene: TRBV7-7; CDR3nt: TGTGCTAGCAGCTTATCAGGGTTCGACAATGAGCAGTTCTTC; CDR3aa: CASSLSGFDNEQFF
j_gene: TRBJ2-2; d_gene: TRBD2; v_gene: TRBV5-1; CDR3nt: TGCGCCAGCAGCTTGGCACTAGCGATCACCGGGGAGCTGTTTTTT; CDR3aa: CASSLALAITGELFF